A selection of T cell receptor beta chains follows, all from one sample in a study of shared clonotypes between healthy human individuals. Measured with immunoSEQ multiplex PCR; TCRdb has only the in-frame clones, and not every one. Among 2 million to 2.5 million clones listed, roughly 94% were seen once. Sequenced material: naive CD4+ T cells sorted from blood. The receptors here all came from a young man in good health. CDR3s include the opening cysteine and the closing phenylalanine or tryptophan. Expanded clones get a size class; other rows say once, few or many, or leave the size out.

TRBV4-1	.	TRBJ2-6	CASSQVQGASSGANVLTF
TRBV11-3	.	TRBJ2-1	CASSLEPYNEQFF
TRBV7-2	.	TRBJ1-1	CASSKAHTEAFF
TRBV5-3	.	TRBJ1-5	CARSLRTGQIYNQPQHF
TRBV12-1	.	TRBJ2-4	CASSPGGESPSRFVQYF
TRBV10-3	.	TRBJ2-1	CAISESWHNEQFF
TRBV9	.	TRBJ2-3	CASSTLAGPTDTQYF
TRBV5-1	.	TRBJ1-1	CASSLGPGQEAFF
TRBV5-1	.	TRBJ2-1	CASRLRLASYNEQFF
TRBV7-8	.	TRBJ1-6	CASSWGDRGNSPLHF
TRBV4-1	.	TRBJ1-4	CASSQEVGEREKLFF
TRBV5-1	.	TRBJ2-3	CASSPDWDRPHTDTQYF
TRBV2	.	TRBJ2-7	CATREPYYEQYF
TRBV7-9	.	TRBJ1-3	CASSSWLTDPSGNTIYF
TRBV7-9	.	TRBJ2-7	CASSLQGIEQYF
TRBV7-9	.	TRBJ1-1	CASSSGQGLNTEAFF
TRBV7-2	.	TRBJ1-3	CASSLQGGGGNTIYF
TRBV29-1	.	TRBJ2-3	CSALPWQGGNTQYF
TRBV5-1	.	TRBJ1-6	CASSLSEPYNSPLHF
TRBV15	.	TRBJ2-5	CATSRDRMPNPQYF
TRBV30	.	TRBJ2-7	CAWSPGEYYEQYF
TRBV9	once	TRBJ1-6	CASSVGGTSLLHF
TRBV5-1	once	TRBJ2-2	CASSLNGGPGELFF
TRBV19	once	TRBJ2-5	CASSIGGVETQYF
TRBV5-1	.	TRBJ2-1	CASSPGTTLVRSYNEQFF
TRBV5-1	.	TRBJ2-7	CASSADSFSYEQYF
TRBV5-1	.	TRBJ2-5	CASSLVGTRQETQYF
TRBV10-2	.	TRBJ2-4	CASRVDGSLAKNIQYF
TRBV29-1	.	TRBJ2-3	CSVVRTGGTDTQYF
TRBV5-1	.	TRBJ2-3	CASSFNSPTDTQYF
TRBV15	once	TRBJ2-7	CATTPGPGTVYEQYF
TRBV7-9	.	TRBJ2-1	CASSLAPRGRADRYNEQFF
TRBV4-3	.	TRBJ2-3	CASSQDSRGDTQYF
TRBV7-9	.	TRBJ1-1	CASIRSGGTEAFF
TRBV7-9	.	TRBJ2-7	CASSRDSASYEQYF
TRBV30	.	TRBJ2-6	CAWRGGSLTDSGANVLTF
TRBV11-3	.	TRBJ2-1	CASSFARGGNEQFF
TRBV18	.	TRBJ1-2	CASSPPTGVNYGYTF
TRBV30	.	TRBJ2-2	CAWSGQLTGELFF
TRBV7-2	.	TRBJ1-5	CASSLGPGAVNQPQHF
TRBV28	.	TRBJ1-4	CASSLGGTTNEKLFF
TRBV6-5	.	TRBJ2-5	CASSRGQTQETQYF
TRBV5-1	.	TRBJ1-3	CASSLGSRDENTIYF
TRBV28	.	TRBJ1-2	CASSSGQGVDGYTF
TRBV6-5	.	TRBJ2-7	CASSSDRYEQYF
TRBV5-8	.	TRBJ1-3	CASSSLIVSSGNTIYF